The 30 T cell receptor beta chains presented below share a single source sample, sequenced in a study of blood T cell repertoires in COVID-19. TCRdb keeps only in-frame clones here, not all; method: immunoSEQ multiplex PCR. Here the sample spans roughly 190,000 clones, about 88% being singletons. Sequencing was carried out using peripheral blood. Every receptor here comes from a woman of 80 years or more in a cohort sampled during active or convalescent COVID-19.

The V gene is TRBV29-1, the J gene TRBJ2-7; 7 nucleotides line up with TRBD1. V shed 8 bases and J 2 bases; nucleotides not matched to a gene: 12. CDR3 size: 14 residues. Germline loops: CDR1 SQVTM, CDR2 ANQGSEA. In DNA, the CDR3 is TGCAGCCTCATAACCGACAGGGAACCCTACGAGCAGTACTTC. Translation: CSLITDREPYEQYF.

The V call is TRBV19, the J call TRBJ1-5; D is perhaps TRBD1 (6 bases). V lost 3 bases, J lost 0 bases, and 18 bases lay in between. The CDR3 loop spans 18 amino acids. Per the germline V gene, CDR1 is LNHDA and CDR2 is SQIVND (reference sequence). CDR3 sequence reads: CASSITRTEAYSNQPQHF. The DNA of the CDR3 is TGTGCCAGTAGTATCACACGGACAGAGGCTTATAGCAATCAGCCCCAGCATTTT. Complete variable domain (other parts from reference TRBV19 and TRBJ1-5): DGGITQSPKYLFRKEGQNVTLSCEQNLNHDAMYWYRQDPGQGLRLIYYSQIVNDFQKGDIAEGYSVSREKKESFPLTVTSAQKNPTAFYLCASSITRTEAYSNQPQHFGDGTRLSIL.

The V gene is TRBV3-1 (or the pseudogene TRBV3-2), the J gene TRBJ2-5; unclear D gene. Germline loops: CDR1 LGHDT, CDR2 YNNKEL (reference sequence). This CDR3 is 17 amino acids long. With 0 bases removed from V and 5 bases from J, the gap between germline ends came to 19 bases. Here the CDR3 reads CASSQDAPLSPWETQYF. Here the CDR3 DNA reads TGTGCCAGCAGCCAAGATGCCCCACTATCCCCCTGGGAGACCCAGTACTTC.

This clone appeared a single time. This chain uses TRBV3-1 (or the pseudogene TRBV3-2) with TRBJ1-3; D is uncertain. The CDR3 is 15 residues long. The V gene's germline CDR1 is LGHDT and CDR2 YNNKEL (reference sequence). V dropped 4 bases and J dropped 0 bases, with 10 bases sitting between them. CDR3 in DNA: TGTGCCAGCAGCCCAGGCGCCCGCTCTGGAAACACCATATATTTT. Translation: CASSPGARSGNTIYF.

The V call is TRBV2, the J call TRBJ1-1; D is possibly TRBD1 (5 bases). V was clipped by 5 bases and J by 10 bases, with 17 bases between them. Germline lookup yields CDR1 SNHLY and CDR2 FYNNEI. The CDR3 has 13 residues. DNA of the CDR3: TGTGCCAGCAGTCCGACAGAAGGGGCCGTAGCTTTCTTT. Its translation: CASSPTEGAVAFF.

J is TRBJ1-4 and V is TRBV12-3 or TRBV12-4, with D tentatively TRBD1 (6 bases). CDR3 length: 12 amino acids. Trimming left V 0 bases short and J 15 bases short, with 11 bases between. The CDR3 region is CASSLARQVVFF. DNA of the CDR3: TGTGCCAGCAGTTTAGCCCGACAGGTGGTGTTTTTT.

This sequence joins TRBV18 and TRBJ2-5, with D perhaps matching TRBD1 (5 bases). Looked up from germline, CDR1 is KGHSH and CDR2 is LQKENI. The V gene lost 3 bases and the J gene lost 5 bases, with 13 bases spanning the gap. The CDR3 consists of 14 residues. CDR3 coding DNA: TGTGCCAGCTCACCTCAGGGATTTAGGGAGACCCAGTACTTC. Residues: CASSPQGFRETQYF.

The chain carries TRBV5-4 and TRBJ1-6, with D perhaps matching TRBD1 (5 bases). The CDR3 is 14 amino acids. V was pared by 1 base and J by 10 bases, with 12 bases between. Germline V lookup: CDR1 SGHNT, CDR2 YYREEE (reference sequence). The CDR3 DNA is TGTGCCAGCAGCTTGATAGGGGCCCCCTCACCCCTCCACTTT. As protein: CASSLIGAPSPLHF.

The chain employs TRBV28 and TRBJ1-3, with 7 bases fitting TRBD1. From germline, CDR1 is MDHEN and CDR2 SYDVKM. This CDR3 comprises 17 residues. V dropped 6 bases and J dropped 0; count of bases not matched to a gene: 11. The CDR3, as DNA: TGTGCCAGCAGCTCCCTGGACAGGTGGGGCTCTGGAAACACCATATATTTT. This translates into CASSSLDRWGSGNTIYF.

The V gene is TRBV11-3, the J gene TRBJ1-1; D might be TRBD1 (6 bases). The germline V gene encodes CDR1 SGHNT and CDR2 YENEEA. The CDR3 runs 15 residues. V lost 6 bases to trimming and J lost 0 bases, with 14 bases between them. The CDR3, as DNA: TGTGCCAGCAGGGGGGCTTCAGTACTGAACACTGAAGCTTTCTTT. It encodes CASRGASVLNTEAFF.

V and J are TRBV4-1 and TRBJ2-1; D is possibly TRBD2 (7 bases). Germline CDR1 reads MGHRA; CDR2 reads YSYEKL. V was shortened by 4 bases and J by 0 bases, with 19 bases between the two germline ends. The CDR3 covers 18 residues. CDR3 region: CASSPGRLRGSSYNEQFF. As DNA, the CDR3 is TGCGCCAGCAGCCCCGGGAGGTTGAGGGGGAGCTCCTACAATGAGCAGTTCTTC.

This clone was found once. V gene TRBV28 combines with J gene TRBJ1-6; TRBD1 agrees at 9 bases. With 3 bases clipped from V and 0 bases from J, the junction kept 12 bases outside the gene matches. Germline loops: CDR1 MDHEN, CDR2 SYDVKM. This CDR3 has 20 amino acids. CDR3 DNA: TGTGCCAGCAGTTTCCTCCTCCCAGGACAGGGGAGCTCCTATAATTCACCCCTCCACTTT. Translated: CASSFLLPGQGSSYNSPLHF.

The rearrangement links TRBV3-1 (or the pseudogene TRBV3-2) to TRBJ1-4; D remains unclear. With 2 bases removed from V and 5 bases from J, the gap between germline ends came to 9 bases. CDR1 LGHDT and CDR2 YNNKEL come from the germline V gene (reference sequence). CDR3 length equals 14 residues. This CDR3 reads CASSQLGGNEKLFF. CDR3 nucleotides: TGTGCCAGCAGCCAATTAGGAGGAAATGAAAAACTGTTTTTT.

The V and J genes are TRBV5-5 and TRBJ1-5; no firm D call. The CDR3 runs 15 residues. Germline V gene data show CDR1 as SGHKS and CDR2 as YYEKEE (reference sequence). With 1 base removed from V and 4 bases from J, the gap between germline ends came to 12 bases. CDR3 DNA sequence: TGTGCCAGCAGCTTGTATACCACACCTAATCAGCCCCAGCATTTT. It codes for CASSLYTTPNQPQHF.

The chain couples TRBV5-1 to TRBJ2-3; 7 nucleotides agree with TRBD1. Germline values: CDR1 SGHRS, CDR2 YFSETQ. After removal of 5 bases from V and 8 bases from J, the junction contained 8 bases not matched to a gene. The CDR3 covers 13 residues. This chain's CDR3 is CASRLDRPGTQYF. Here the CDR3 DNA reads TGCGCCAGCAGACTGGACAGGCCGGGTACGCAGTATTTT.

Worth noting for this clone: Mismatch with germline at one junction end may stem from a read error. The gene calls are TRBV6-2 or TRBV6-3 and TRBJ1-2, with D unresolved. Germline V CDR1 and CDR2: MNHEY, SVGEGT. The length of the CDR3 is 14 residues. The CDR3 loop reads CASSGTRTRGGYAF. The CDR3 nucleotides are TGTGCCAGCAGTGGCACACGGACCCGAGGAGGGTACGCCTTC.

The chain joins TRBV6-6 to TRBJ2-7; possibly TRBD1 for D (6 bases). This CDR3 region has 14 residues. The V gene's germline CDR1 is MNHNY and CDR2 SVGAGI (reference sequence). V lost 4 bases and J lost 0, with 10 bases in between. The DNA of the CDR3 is TGTGCCAGCAGTTCCACAGGGAGCTCCTACGAGCAGTACGTC. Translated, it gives CASSSTGSSYEQYV.

The CDR3: CASSLSTNTGELFF. DNA for the CDR3: TGTGCCAGCAGTTTATCCACGAACACCGGGGAGCTGTTTTTT. The V call is TRBV27, the J call TRBJ2-2; unclear D gene. The CDR3 runs to 14 residues. The V end was cut by 0 bases, the J end by 0 bases, with 2 bases between. CDR1 is MNHEY, CDR2 SMNVEV, per germline (reference sequence).

CDR3 nucleotide sequence: TGTGCCAGCAGACCGGACAGAAGGAATTCACCCCTCCACTTT. Protein sequence: CASRPDRRNSPLHF. This chain joins TRBV27 and TRBJ1-6, with a tentative D call TRBD1 (6 bases). V lost 6 bases to trimming and J lost 7 bases, with 13 bases between them. CDR1 is MNHEY, CDR2 SMNVEV, per germline (reference sequence). CDR3 length equals 14 residues.

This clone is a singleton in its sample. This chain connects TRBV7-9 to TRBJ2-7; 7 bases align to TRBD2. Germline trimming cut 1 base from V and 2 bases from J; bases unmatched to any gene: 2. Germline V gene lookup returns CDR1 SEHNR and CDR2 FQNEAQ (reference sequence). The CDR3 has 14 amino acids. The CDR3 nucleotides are TGTGCCAGCAGCTTAGAGCGGGGCGCCTACGAGCAGTACTTC. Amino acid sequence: CASSLERGAYEQYF.

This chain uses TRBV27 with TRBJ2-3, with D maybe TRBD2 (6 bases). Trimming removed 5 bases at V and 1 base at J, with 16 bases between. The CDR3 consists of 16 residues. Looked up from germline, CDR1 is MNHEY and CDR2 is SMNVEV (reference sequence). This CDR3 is CASSHFPGLRTDTQYF. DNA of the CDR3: TGTGCCAGCAGTCATTTTCCGGGACTCCGCACAGATACGCAGTATTTT.

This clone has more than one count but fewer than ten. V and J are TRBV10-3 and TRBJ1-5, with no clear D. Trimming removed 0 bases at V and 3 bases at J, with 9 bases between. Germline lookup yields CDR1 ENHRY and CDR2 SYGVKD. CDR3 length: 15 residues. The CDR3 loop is CAISESTANNQPQHF. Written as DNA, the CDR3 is TGTGCCATCAGTGAGTCTACAGCAAACAATCAGCCCCAGCATTTT.

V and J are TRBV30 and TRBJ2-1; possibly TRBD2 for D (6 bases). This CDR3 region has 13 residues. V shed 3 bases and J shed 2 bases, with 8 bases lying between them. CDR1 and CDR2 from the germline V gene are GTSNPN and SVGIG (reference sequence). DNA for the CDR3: TGTGCCTGGAGAGGGACTCCCTACAATGAGCAGTTCTTC. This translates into CAWRGTPYNEQFF.

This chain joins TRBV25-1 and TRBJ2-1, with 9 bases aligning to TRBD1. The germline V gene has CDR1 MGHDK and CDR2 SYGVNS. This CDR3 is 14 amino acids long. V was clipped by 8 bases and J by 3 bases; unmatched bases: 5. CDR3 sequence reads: CASRGTGHYNEQFF. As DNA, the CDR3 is TGTGCCAGCCGCGGGACAGGGCACTACAATGAGCAGTTCTTC. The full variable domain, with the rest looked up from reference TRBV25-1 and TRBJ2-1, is EADIYQTPRYLVIGTGKKITLECSQTMGHDKMYWYQQDPGMELHLIHYSYGVNSTEKGDLSSESTVSRIRTEHFPLTLESARPSHTSQYLCASRGTGHYNEQFFGPGTRLTVL.

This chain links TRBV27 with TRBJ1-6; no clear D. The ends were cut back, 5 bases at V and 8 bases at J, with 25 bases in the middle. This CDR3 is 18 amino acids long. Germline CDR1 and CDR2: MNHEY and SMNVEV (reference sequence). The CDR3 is CASSKEVPAPSGYSPLHF. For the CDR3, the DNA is TGTGCCAGCAGTAAGGAGGTCCCGGCTCCCTCCGGATATTCACCCCTCCACTTT.

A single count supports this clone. CDR3 protein: CASSLGTTGGYTF. The DNA of the CDR3 is TGTGCCAGCAGCCTCGGGACTACGGGGGGCTACACCTTC. The V call is TRBV7-2, the J call TRBJ1-2; maybe TRBD1 (5 bases). The CDR3 runs 13 residues. Deletions cut 5 bases from V and 8 bases from J, with 15 bases between. Per the germline V gene, CDR1 is SGHTA and CDR2 is FQGNSA.

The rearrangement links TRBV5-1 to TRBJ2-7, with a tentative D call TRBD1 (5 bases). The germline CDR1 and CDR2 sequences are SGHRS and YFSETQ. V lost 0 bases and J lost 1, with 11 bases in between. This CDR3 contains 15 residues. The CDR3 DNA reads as TGCGCCAGCAGCTTGGGCCAGGGTGAATCCTACGAGCAGTACGTC. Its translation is CASSLGQGESYEQYV.

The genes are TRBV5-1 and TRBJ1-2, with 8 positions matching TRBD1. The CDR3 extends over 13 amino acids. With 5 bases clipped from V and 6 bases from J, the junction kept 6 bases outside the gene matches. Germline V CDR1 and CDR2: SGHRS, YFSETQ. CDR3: CASRITGGNGYTF. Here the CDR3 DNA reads TGCGCCAGCAGAATAACAGGGGGGAATGGCTACACCTTC.

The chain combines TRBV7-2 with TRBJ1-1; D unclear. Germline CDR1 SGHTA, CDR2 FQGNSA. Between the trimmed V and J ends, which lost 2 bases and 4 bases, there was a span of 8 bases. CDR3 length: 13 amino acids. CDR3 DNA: TGTGCCAGCAGCTTAAATCCGGGCACTGAAGCTTTCTTT. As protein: CASSLNPGTEAFF.

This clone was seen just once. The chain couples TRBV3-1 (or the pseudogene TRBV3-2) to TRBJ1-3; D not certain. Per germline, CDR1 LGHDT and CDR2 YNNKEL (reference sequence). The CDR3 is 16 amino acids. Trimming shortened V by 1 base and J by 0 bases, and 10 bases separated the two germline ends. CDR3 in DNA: TGTGCCAGCAGCCAAGTTGTTTCGAGCTCTGGAAACACCATATATTTT. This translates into CASSQVVSSSGNTIYF.